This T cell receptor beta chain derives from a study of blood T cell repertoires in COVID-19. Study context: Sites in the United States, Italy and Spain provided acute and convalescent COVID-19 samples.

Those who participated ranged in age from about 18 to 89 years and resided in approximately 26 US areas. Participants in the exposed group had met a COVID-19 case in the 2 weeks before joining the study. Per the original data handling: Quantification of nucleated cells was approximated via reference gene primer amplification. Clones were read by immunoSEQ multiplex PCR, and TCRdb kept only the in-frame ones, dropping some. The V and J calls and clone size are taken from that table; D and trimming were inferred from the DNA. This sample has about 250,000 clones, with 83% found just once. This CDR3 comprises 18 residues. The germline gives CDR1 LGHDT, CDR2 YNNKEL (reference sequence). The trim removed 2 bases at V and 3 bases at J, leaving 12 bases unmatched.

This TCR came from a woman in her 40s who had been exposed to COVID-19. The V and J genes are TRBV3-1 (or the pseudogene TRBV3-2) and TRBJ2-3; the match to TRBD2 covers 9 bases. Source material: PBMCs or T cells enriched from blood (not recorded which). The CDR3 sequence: CASSQRRGGNSLTDTQYF. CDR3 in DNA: TGTGCCAGCAGCCAACGGCGGGGGGGCAACAGTTTAACAGATACGCAGTATTTT.